The present TCR beta chain was sequenced within a study of cytotoxic CD8 clonotypes in ibrutinib-treated CLL. Study details: Partial responses totalled about 25 and complete responses 2; after median around six years, 14 remained remitted and roughly twelve progressed.

TCR beta libraries used about 1.9 micrograms of genomic DNA from cryopreserved PBMCs. Repertoires were generated with immunoSEQ multiplex PCR, while TCRdb's copy carries only in-frame clones and drops some. The sample consists of 90,000 to 150,000 clones, approximately 58% of them appearing once. Study-wide points: Public clonotypes showed up rarely, and on treatment they shrank or held steady.

A note on this clone: As yet, its antigen is unknown.

This TCR was recovered from a human donor with chronic lymphocytic leukemia. The specimen was PBMCs, collected after 24 months of ibrutinib treatment.

The chain's CDR3 is CASSQDLLGGYTF. For the CDR3, the DNA is TGTGCCAGCAGTCAGGATCTCCTGGGGGGCTACACCTTC. The chain employs TRBV2 and TRBJ1-2, with D uncertain. V was clipped by 5 bases and J by 8 bases, with 15 bases between them. The length of the CDR3 is 13 residues. Germline V CDR1 and CDR2: SNHLY, FYNNEI.